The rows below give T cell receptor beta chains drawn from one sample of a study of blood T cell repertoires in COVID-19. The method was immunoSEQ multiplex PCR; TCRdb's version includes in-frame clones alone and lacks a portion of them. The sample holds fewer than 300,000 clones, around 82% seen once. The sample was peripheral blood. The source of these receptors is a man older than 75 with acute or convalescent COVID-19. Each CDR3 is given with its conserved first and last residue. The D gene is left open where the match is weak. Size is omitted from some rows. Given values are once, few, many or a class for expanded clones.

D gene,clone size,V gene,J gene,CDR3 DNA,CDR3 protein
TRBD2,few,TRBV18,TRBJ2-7,TGTGCCAGCTCACCGGGACTATTCTACGAGCAGTACTTC,CASSPGLFYEQYF
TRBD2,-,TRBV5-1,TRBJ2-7,TGCGCCAGCAGCTTGGAAGCGGGATACGAGCAGTACTTC,CASSLEAGYEQYF
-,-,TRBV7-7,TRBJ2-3,TGTGCCAGCAGCTTAGACCGGGAGCGCCGCACAGATACGCAGTATTTT,CASSLDRERRTDTQYF
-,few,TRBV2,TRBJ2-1,TGTGCCAGCAGTGAAGCGCTTGGAGGGGACAGAGGTTTCTTC,CASSEALGGDRGFF
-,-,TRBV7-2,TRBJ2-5,TGTGCCAGCAGCTGGGACTTTAGGGCTGAGACCCAGTACTTC,CASSWDFRAETQYF
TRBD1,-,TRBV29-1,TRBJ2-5,TGCAGCGTTGAAGGGACAGGGGGTAGAGAGACCCAGTACTTC,CSVEGTGGRETQYF
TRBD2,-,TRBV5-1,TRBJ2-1,TGCGCCAGCAGCTTGGCCCCGGGACTAGCGGGGTATTGGGAGGGGCAGTTCTTC,CASSLAPGLAGYWEGQFF
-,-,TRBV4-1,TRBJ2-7,TGCGCCAGCGGACGACAGGAAGGCTACGAGCAGTACTTC,CASGRQEGYEQYF
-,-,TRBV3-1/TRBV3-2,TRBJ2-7,TGTGCCAGCTCTGGGGGCCAAATGGGTTCCTACGAGCAGTACTTC,CASSGGQMGSYEQYF
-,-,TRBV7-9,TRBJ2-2,TGTGCCAGCAGCTTATTTGGGCTACCTGGCGGGGAGCTGTTTTTT,CASSLFGLPGGELFF
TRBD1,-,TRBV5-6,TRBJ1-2,TGTGCCAGCAGGGGATTGGGACAGTTTAACTATGGCTACACCTTC,CASRGLGQFNYGYTF
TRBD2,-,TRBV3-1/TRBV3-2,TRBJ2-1,TGTGCCAGCAGCCATTCGGGACTAGGAAGTGGTGAGCAGTTCTTC,CASSHSGLGSGEQFF
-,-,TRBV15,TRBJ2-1,TGTGCCACCAGCACGCCGGCGGCGGTTTCTTCCCAGTTCTTC,CATSTPAAVSSQFF
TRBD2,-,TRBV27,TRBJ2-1,TGTGCCAGCTTCTCGCTTAGCGGGAGGGTTTACAATGAGCAGTTCTTC,CASFSLSGRVYNEQFF
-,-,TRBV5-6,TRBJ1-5,TGTGCCAGCAGCCCGTACAGGGCCAATCAGCCCCAGCATTTT,CASSPYRANQPQHF
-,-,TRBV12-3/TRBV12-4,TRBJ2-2,TGTGCCAGCAGCTGGGGGGAGGTCGGGGAGCTGTTTTTT,CASSWGEVGELFF
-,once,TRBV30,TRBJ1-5,TGTGCCTGGAGTGTCGAGGGCAATCAGCCCCAGCATTTT,CAWSVEGNQPQHF
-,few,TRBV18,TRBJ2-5,TGTGCCAGCTCACCACAGAAGCGGGCCCAAGAGACCCAGTACTTC,CASSPQKRAQETQYF
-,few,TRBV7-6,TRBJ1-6,TGTGCCAGCAGCTTACTAAATACAGGGTCTGGATCACCCCTCCACTTT,CASSLLNTGSGSPLHF
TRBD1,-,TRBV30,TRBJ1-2,TGTGCCTGGAGCTTGACAGGGGCCGGCTACACCTTC,CAWSLTGAGYTF